Shown below are 12 T cell receptor beta chains from a single sample sequenced in a study of naive and memory T cell subsets. An equimolar mix of two oligonucleotides served as the beta constant-region primer for TRBC1 and TRBC2. Each CDR3 protein gets one entry after TCRdb re-called the UMI-ligation and nested PCR reads with MiXCR. The profile shows fewer than 7,000 distinct CDR3 sequences, roughly 6.6% of them singletons. Sequenced sample: effector memory CD8+ T cells from blood. Subset indicated: effector memory, CD45RA- CD27-. The receptors derive from a human donor in good health.

This clonotype is categorized as medium-sized (0.01 to 0.1%). V is TRBV20-1 and J is TRBJ1-6; tentative D call: TRBD1 (6 bases). From germline, CDR1 is DFQATT and CDR2 SNEGSKA (reference sequence). The CDR3 runs to 14 residues. V was clipped by 1 base and J by 5 bases, with 9 bases between them. The CDR3 DNA is TGCAGTGCTAGAGGGGGGGCGGATAATTCACCCCTCCACTTT. The encoded protein is CSARGGADNSPLHF.

This clonotype was counted between two and nine times. V is TRBV6-4 and J is TRBJ2-1; 8 bases align to TRBD2. This CDR3 has 16 amino acids. The ends lost 0 bases at V and 9 bases at J; junction bases unmatched: 10. CDR1 and CDR2 from the germline V gene are MRHNA and SNTAGT. The CDR3, as DNA: TGTGCCAGCAGTGACTCTGGAGCGGGGGCCATTTCTGAGCAGTTCTTC. It translates to CASSDSGAGAISEQFF.

This clonotype has ten or more counts. The J gene is TRBJ2-1, the V gene TRBV6-2 or TRBV6-3; 7 bases match TRBD2. The CDR3 totals 14 residues. CDR1 is MNHEY, CDR2 SVGEGT, per germline. V shed 2 bases, J shed 9 bases, and the junction held 7 bases outside the gene matches. CDR3 protein: CASSYLGLAGEQFF. CDR3 DNA: TGTGCCAGCAGTTACCTAGGCTTAGCGGGTGAGCAGTTCTTC.

In its sample, this clonotype was seen a few times. V usage is TRBV19 and J usage is TRBJ2-7; D is uncertain. Germline values: CDR1 LNHDA, CDR2 SQIVND (reference sequence). The CDR3 is 12 amino acids. Trimming left V 6 bases short and J 2 bases short, with 8 bases between. The CDR3 is CASRGGTYEQYF. In DNA form, the CDR3 reads TGTGCCAGTAGAGGCGGAACCTACGAGCAGTACTTC.

This clonotype was seen only a few times. V usage is TRBV4-3 and J usage is TRBJ2-3; D gene unclear. In germline, CDR1 is LGHNA, CDR2 YSLEER. The CDR3 covers 16 residues. V was trimmed by 0 bases and J by 6 bases, leaving 16 bases between them. Here the CDR3 DNA reads TGCGCCAGCAGCCAAGATGTAGCCAGAATTGGGGATACGCAGTATTTT. This translates into CASSQDVARIGDTQYF.

This clonotype was detected ten times or more. The chain uses TRBV7-8 and TRBJ2-7; TRBD2 aligns across 14 bases. The CDR3 has 16 residues. CDR1 and CDR2 (germline): SGHVS, FQNEAQ. Germline trimming cut 5 bases from V and 4 bases from J; bases unmatched to any gene: 7. CDR3: CASSIGTSGSGYEQYF. CDR3 coding DNA: TGTGCCAGCAGCATCGGGACTAGCGGGAGCGGGTACGAGCAGTACTTC. Variable domain in full (rest from reference TRBV7-8 and TRBJ2-7): GAGVSQSPRYKVAKRGQDVALRCDPISGHVSLFWYQQALGQGPEFLTYFQNEAQLDKSGLPSDRFFAERPEGSVSTLKIQRTQQEDSAVYLCASSIGTSGSGYEQYFGPGTRLTVT.

This clonotype came up many times. This rearrangement joins TRBV4-1 to TRBJ2-5, with TRBD2 matching 9 bases. The germline CDR1 and CDR2 sequences are MGHRA and YSYEKL. Trimming at V came to 4 bases and at J to 2 bases, leaving 5 bases not matched to a gene. The CDR3 contains 15 residues. As DNA, the CDR3 is TGCGCCAGCAGCCTAGCGGGGGCGACGCAAGAGACCCAGTACTTC. This translates into CASSLAGATQETQYF.

Ten or more counts support this clonotype. V is TRBV19 and J is TRBJ1-1, with D perhaps TRBD1 (5 bases). The CDR3 has 15 amino acids. The V and J ends lost 6 bases and 3 bases respectively, with 17 bases between them. CDR1 is LNHDA and CDR2 is SQIVND in the germline V gene (reference sequence). CDR3 loop: CASSITGDGDTEAFF. DNA for the CDR3: TGTGCCAGTAGCATTACGGGGGACGGAGACACTGAAGCTTTCTTT.

The chain couples TRBV4-3 to TRBJ2-1; TRBD1 matches 7 bases. This CDR3 contains 17 residues. CDR1 and CDR2 (germline): LGHNA, YSLEER. V lost 0 bases to trimming and J lost 4 bases; unmatched junction nucleotides: 9. The CDR3, as DNA: TGCGCCAGCAGCCAAGATAAGGGGGCCGGAAAATACAATGAGCAGTTCTTC. Amino acids: CASSQDKGAGKYNEQFF.

The chain employs TRBV3-1 and TRBJ2-3; D perhaps matches TRBD1 (6 bases). Germline V gene sequence: CDR1 LGHDT, CDR2 YNNKEL (reference sequence). The CDR3 has 16 amino acids. The ends were cut back, 6 bases at V and 0 bases at J, with 16 bases in the middle. As DNA, the CDR3 is TGTGCCAGCAGAGCCGCTTGGGGGCTAAGCACAGATACGCAGTATTTT. Amino acid sequence: CASRAAWGLSTDTQYF.

This clonotype has a handful of counts. This chain connects TRBV24-1 to TRBJ2-2, with TRBD1 matching over 8 bases. V shed 5 bases and J 5 bases; nucleotides not matched to a gene: 3. This CDR3 has 14 amino acids. Looked up from germline, CDR1 is KGHDR and CDR2 is SFDVKD. CDR3 sequence reads: CATSVQGETGELFF. Written as DNA, the CDR3 is TGTGCCACCAGTGTACAGGGGGAGACCGGGGAGCTGTTTTTT.

This clonotype was picked up many times. V and J are TRBV20-1 and TRBJ2-1; 7 bases agree with TRBD2. Trimming removed 0 bases from V and 4 bases from J; junction bases left unmatched: 6. There are 15 residues in the CDR3. Germline V gives CDR1 DFQATT, CDR2 SNEGSKA (reference sequence). The CDR3 loop is CSARDLGTNYNEQFF. CDR3 bases: TGCAGTGCTAGAGACCTCGGGACTAATTACAATGAGCAGTTCTTC.